This is a list of T cell receptor beta chains from one sample in a study of OX40 agonist ivuxolimab in advanced cancers. Some clones are missing from TCRdb's copy, which holds only in-frame ones; the method was immunoSEQ multiplex PCR. The sample has some 20,000 clones; about 83% are singletons. Sequenced material: CD4+ or CD8+ T cells sorted from blood, taken in a trial of the OX40 agonist ivuxolimab. All receptors derive from an adult with an advanced solid tumor such as melanoma, head and neck, liver or kidney cancer. Each CDR3 is given with its conserved first and last residue.

TRBJ1-1,16,TRBV28,CASSKGGRAWNTEAFF
TRBJ2-5,16,TRBV2,CASTRVGGGLGETQYF
TRBJ2-6,15,TRBV27,CASSGTPSGANVLTF
TRBJ2-7,11,TRBV7-9,CASSLDRDQYF
TRBJ1-1,14,TRBV12-5,CASGSDGPNTEAFF
TRBJ1-1,14,TRBV7-3,CASSPTGTGTEAFF
TRBJ1-4,14,TRBV6-6,CASSLTGIDEKLFF
TRBJ1-6,15,TRBV4-1,CASRQDRTYNSPLHF
TRBJ2-3,19,TRBV5-1,CASSLGAGTGGHPTDTQYF
TRBJ1-1,15,TRBV7-9,CASSLWAGLNTEAFF
TRBJ2-7,15,TRBV28,CASSITGQGSYEQYF
TRBJ2-6,17,TRBV2,CASAYRDRGRGANVLTF
TRBJ2-7,12,TRBV11-2,CASSTGPFEQYF
TRBJ1-6,16,TRBV28,CASSPQGDTGNSPLHF
TRBJ2-1,15,TRBV28,CASSLPGQLYNEQFF
TRBJ2-6,14,TRBV6-1,CAGLDRSGANVLTF
TRBJ2-3,15,TRBV7-9,CASSFSGRLTDTQYF
TRBJ2-1,15,TRBV7-6,CASSFIVGEYNEQFF
TRBJ1-5,16,TRBV2,CASSTRQGENNQPQHF
TRBJ2-1,13,TRBV27,CASSLLPYNEQFF
TRBJ2-5,15,TRBV6-4,CASSLAGGNQETQYF
TRBJ1-1,13,TRBV5-3,CARSLDRNTEAFF
TRBJ1-1,16,TRBV9,CASSVGVGRMNTEAFF
TRBJ2-5,12,TRBV27,CASSLSGETQYF
TRBJ2-7,14,TRBV7-9,CASSPWDREYEQYF
TRBJ1-1,13,TRBV10-3,CAISADTRTEAFF
TRBJ2-3,18,TRBV19,CASSIDLIGYFGTDTQYF
TRBJ2-4,14,TRBV11-1,CASSLEGSGVIQYF
TRBJ1-2,11,TRBV2,CASGPRGGYTF
TRBJ2-3,14,TRBV19,CASSMAGGTDTQYF
TRBJ2-2,16,TRBV27,CASKPRDVILTGELFF
TRBJ1-5,16,TRBV7-9,CASSLGDRGLGQPQHF
TRBJ1-1,18,TRBV5-4,CASSPIPLLGGADTEAFF
TRBJ1-5,15,TRBV7-9,CASSPAGQTNQPQHF
TRBJ1-6,13,TRBV7-9,CASSLAGNSPLHF
TRBJ2-7,18,TRBV4-3,CASSQDPYPGQVPYEQYF
TRBJ1-2,15,TRBV5-1,CASSLTGTANYGYTF
TRBJ1-3,15,TRBV15,CATSSELISGNTIYF
TRBJ1-4,16,TRBV6-5,CASSYSPGVGAEKLFF
TRBJ2-3,15,TRBV10-3,CAISEPGHSTDTQYF
TRBJ2-7,13,TRBV28,CASSLGSTDEQYF
TRBJ2-1,14,TRBV29-1,CSVSGTGDNNEQFF
TRBJ2-1,15,TRBV6-4,CASSDAGWGWNEQFF
TRBJ2-5,15,TRBV11-2,CASSLDMVYQETQYF
TRBJ2-7,15,TRBV7-9,CASSSIVTGFYEQYF